This T cell receptor beta chain stems from a study of blood T cell repertoires in COVID-19. About the research overall: Samples of COVID-19 (acute and convalescent) were obtained from the United States, Italy and Spain. Nucleic acid was either cDNA or gDNA, and it came from T cells, B-cell-depleted T cells, or PBMCs.

Assay used: immunoSEQ multiplex PCR; TCRdb lists only in-frame clones, some missing. The sample holds more than 65,000 clones, approximately 80% seen once. Seattle cases were enrolled at active infection and followed longitudinally. The source material was peripheral blood. The TCR originated in a man aged 25 to 40 with COVID-19, enrolled during active disease.

CDR3 in amino acids: CASSLTGGWADTQYF. The CDR3 bases are TGTGCCAGCAGTTTAACAGGGGGCTGGGCAGATACGCAGTATTTT. V and J are TRBV27 and TRBJ2-3, with 9 bases identical to TRBD1. V was clipped by 2 bases and J by 4 bases; unmatched bases: 4. Germline V CDR1 and CDR2: MNHEY, SMNVEV (reference sequence). This CDR3 spans 15 amino acids.